The 29 T cell receptor beta chains presented below share a single source sample, sequenced in a study of T cell responses to AZD1222 COVID-19 vaccine. TCRdb's copy holds only in-frame clones and misses some; the assay was immunoSEQ multiplex PCR. The data show about 160,000 clones, 90% seen once. Sequenced material: peripheral blood, taken on day 0 of AZD1222 vaccination. The receptors come from an adult in good health.

The chain couples TRBV2 to TRBJ1-5; 7 bases agree with TRBD1. V was clipped by 4 bases and J by 2 bases; unmatched bases: 8. This CDR3 is 16 amino acids long. Germline V CDR1 and CDR2: SNHLY, FYNNEI. CDR3 coding DNA: TGTGCCAGCAGTGGGACAGGTCTTGCGGGCAATCAGCCCCAGCATTTT. Translated, it gives CASSGTGLAGNQPQHF.

J is TRBJ1-3 and V is TRBV5-1; TRBD1 matches 7 bases. With 3 bases clipped from V and 4 bases from J, the junction kept 4 bases outside the gene matches. Germline loops: CDR1 SGHRS, CDR2 YFSETQ. This CDR3 has 14 amino acids. The CDR3 loop is CASSSDRAGNTIYF. The CDR3 bases are TGCGCCAGCAGCTCCGACAGGGCCGGAAACACCATATATTTT.

The gene calls are TRBV6-5 and TRBJ2-2; TRBD1 aligns across 7 bases. Trimming removed 6 bases from V and 2 bases from J; junction bases left unmatched: 6. Germline V gives CDR1 MNHEY, CDR2 SVGAGI. This CDR3 region has 15 residues. DNA of the CDR3: TGTGCCAGCAGCAGGACAGGAATCAACACCGGGGAGCTGTTTTTT. It encodes CASSRTGINTGELFF.

This chain connects TRBV27 to TRBJ2-2; 8 nucleotides agree with TRBD1. The CDR3 extends over 13 amino acids. In germline, CDR1 is MNHEY, CDR2 SMNVEV (reference sequence). The V gene end was trimmed by 6 bases and the J gene end by 3 bases; junction bases not matched to a gene: 0. The CDR3 protein is CASRTGDTGELFF. The CDR3 nucleotides read TGTGCCAGCAGGACAGGGGACACCGGGGAGCTGTTTTTT.

This chain connects TRBV11-3 to TRBJ2-3; D remains unclear. Trimming stripped 2 bases from V and 4 bases from J, with 4 bases between. CDR3 length equals 12 residues. Looked up from germline, CDR1 is SGHNT and CDR2 is YENEEA. CDR3 nucleotides: TGTGCCAGCAGCTTATCCCCAGATACGCAGTATTTT. It specifies CASSLSPDTQYF.

J is TRBJ2-3 and V is TRBV6-5; D remains unclear. The CDR3 is 11 amino acids. Germline V gene sequence: CDR1 MNHEY, CDR2 SVGAGI. The V and J ends lost 5 bases and 5 bases respectively, with 5 bases between them. The CDR3 protein is CASSTGDTQYF. The CDR3 DNA reads as TGTGCCAGCAGTACTGGAGATACGCAGTATTTT.

The chain has TRBV7-9 and TRBJ1-2; D possibly corresponds to TRBD1 (5 bases). CDR1 is SEHNR, CDR2 FQNEAQ, per germline (reference sequence). The CDR3 consists of 14 residues. V lost 2 bases to trimming and J lost 4 bases, with 11 bases between them. In DNA, the CDR3 is TGTGCCAGCAGCTTATTGGAGGGGTTCTATGGCTACACCTTC. Translation: CASSLLEGFYGYTF. The whole variable domain, filled in from reference TRBV7-9 and TRBJ1-2, reads DTGVSQNPRHKITKRGQNVTFRCDPISEHNRLYWYRQTLGQGPEFLTYFQNEAQLEKSRLLSDRFSAERPKGSFSTLEIQRTEQGDSAMYLCASSLLEGFYGYTFGSGTRLTVV.

J is TRBJ1-1 and V is TRBV12-3 or TRBV12-4; D ambiguous. V gave up 6 bases and J gave up 11 bases, with 13 bases separating them. The CDR3 length is 11 residues. CDR3 coding DNA: TGTGCCAGCAGCTTATGGCCAAATGCTTTCTTT. It specifies CASSLWPNAFF.

This clone was detected once. The genes are TRBV19 and TRBJ1-5, with 9 bases identical to TRBD1. V gave up 0 bases and J gave up 5 bases; unmatched junction bases: 8. Per germline, CDR1 LNHDA and CDR2 SQIVND (reference sequence). The CDR3 has 17 amino acids. CDR3 sequence: CASSIDFDRGKDQPQHF. In nucleotides, the CDR3 is TGTGCCAGTAGTATAGACTTCGACAGGGGGAAAGATCAGCCCCAGCATTTT. The complete variable domain, with remaining parts taken from reference TRBV19 and TRBJ1-5, reads DGGITQSPKYLFRKEGQNVTLSCEQNLNHDAMYWYRQDPGQGLRLIYYSQIVNDFQKGDIAEGYSVSREKKESFPLTVTSAQKNPTAFYLCASSIDFDRGKDQPQHFGDGTRLSIL.

The V gene is TRBV6-5, the J gene TRBJ2-1; weak D call: TRBD2 (5 bases). The CDR3 extends over 13 amino acids. In germline, CDR1 is MNHEY, CDR2 SVGAGI. V dropped 6 bases and J dropped 6 bases, with 12 bases sitting between them. The CDR3 DNA reads TGTGCCAGCAGGGGAGACTTCTTCAATGAGCAGTTCTTC. Its translation is CASRGDFFNEQFF.

The chain joins TRBV28 to TRBJ1-2, with 12 bases lining up with TRBD1. The length of the CDR3 is 15 residues. V gave up 7 bases and J gave up 4 bases; unmatched junction bases: 7. Germline assignment: CDR1 MDHEN and CDR2 SYDVKM. The DNA of the CDR3 is TGTGCCAGCATGGAGGGACAGGGGGCGGCCTATGGCTACACCTTC. This codes for CASMEGQGAAYGYTF.

The chain links TRBV7-6 to TRBJ1-3, with 7 bases matching TRBD1. The CDR3 is 15 amino acids. Trimming at V came to 2 bases and at J to 3 bases, leaving 4 bases not matched to a gene. Per germline, CDR1 SGHVS and CDR2 FNYEAQ. The CDR3 region has the DNA TGTGCCAGCAGCTTACGTTGGACAGGTGGAAACACCATATATTTT. It translates to CASSLRWTGGNTIYF.

V gene TRBV4-1 combines with J gene TRBJ1-1; D is unclear. Germline V gives CDR1 MGHRA, CDR2 YSYEKL. This CDR3 has 14 amino acids. The germline V and J ends were trimmed by 6 bases and 1 base, with 12 bases remaining between them. The CDR3: CASSFWAENTEAFF. CDR3 DNA sequence: TGCGCCAGCAGTTTTTGGGCCGAGAACACTGAAGCTTTCTTT.

As to this clone: One end of the junction varies from germline; a read error may be responsible. The chain combines TRBV7-7 with TRBJ2-5, with 9 bases that match TRBD1. This CDR3 has 15 residues. The germline gives CDR1 SSHAT, CDR2 FNYEAQ (reference sequence). CDR3 sequence (DNA): TGTGCTAGCAGCTTACGGACAGGGGACCAAGAGACCCAGTACTTC. It is translated as CASSLRTGDQETQYF. Using reference TRBV7-7 and TRBJ2-5 for the parts outside the CDR3, the full variable domain is GAGVSQSPRYKVTKRGQDVTLRCDPISSHATLYWYQQALGQGPEFLTYFNYEAQPDKSGLPSDRFSAERPEGSISTLTIQRTEQRDSAMYRCASSLRTGDQETQYFGPGTRLLVL.

The chain has TRBV7-9 and TRBJ2-7; D may be TRBD1 (6 bases). The V and J ends lost 8 bases and 0 bases respectively, with 11 bases between them. CDR3 size: 13 residues. Germline CDR1 is SEHNR and CDR2 is FQNEAQ (reference sequence). The CDR3 region has the DNA TGTGCCAGCTCAACAGGGTCCTCCTACGAGCAGTACTTC. It translates to CASSTGSSYEQYF.

The chain links TRBV6-5 to TRBJ1-6, with TRBD1 identical over 8 bases. The length of the CDR3 is 15 residues. V lost 10 bases and J lost 7; bases outside the gene matches: 12. CDR1 and CDR2 from the germline V gene are MNHEY and SVGAGI. CDR3 bases: TGTGCCACCGGGAGGACAGGGAGTCTGAATTCACCCCTCCACTTT. Its protein is CATGRTGSLNSPLHF.

The gene calls are TRBV19 and TRBJ1-2; no definite D call. Trimming stripped 3 bases from V and 4 bases from J, with 12 bases between. Germline CDR1 LNHDA, CDR2 SQIVND (reference sequence). The CDR3 length is 14 residues. CDR3 in DNA: TGTGCCAGTAGTATTTTTCAGGAACTCTATGGCTACACCTTC. Residues: CASSIFQELYGYTF.

The genes are TRBV5-4 and TRBJ1-2, with a weak D call TRBD1 (6 bases). V lost 10 bases and J 6 bases, leaving 19 bases between the germline ends. There are 13 residues in the CDR3. Germline V CDR1 and CDR2: SGHNT, YYREEE (reference sequence). The CDR3 is CASHPPGVDGYTF. As DNA, the CDR3 is TGTGCCTCTCACCCCCCAGGGGTTGATGGCTACACCTTC.

This chain uses TRBV13 with TRBJ2-7; maybe TRBD1 (6 bases). V lost 4 bases, J lost 5 bases, and 18 bases lay in between. The germline V gene has CDR1 PRHDT and CDR2 FYEKMQ (reference sequence). The CDR3 totals 15 residues. The CDR3 DNA reads as TGTGCCAGCAGCTCGGGACAATCTTTAGCCCACGAGCAGTACTTC. It is translated as CASSSGQSLAHEQYF.

This sequence joins TRBV11-2 and TRBJ1-2; D uncertain. The germline V gene has CDR1 SGHAT and CDR2 FQNNGV. This CDR3 spans 14 amino acids. V lost 1 base to trimming and J lost 2 bases, with 8 bases between them. CDR3 DNA sequence: TGTGCCAGCAGCTTAGCGGGAGGGAACTATGGCTACACCTTC. It is translated as CASSLAGGNYGYTF.

V and J are TRBV4-1 and TRBJ1-2, with unresolved D. The CDR3 totals 13 residues. Trimming left V 1 base short and J 5 bases short, with 8 bases between. CDR1 and CDR2 (germline): MGHRA, YSYEKL. CDR3 nucleotides: TGCGCCAGCAGCCAAGGCTACCGGTATGGCTACACCTTC. Translated, it gives CASSQGYRYGYTF.

The V gene is TRBV19, the J gene TRBJ2-2; tentatively, D is TRBD2 (6 bases). Trimming shortened V by 4 bases and J by 6 bases, and 9 bases separated the two germline ends. Germline V gene data show CDR1 as LNHDA and CDR2 as SQIVND (reference sequence). The CDR3 length is 13 residues. The CDR3 coding sequence is TGTGCCAGTAGTAGGGACTTTTCCGGGGAGCTGTTTTTT. Its translation: CASSRDFSGELFF.

A remark on this clone: The junction and the germline gene differ at one end; a read error may be behind it. The genes are TRBV6-1 and TRBJ1-5, with 7 bases lining up with TRBD1. The germline gives CDR1 MNHNS, CDR2 SASEGT. The CDR3 is 15 residues long. The CDR3, as DNA: TGTGCCAGCAGTGAAGCCCTGACAGGGTATCAACCCCAGCATTTT. It translates to CASSEALTGYQPQHF.

DNA for the CDR3: TGTGCCACCAGTGATAACAGACAGGCCCTCTCCTACAATGAGCAGTTCTTC. It encodes CATSDNRQALSYNEQFF. V and J are TRBV24-1 and TRBJ2-1; possibly TRBD1 for D (6 bases). V was clipped by 3 bases and J by 0 bases, with 14 bases between them. CDR1 is KGHDR and CDR2 is SFDVKD in the germline V gene. The CDR3 is 17 residues long.

The CDR3, as DNA: TGTGCCAGCAGCCCGACAGGGGTTCGTGGCTACACCTTC. Amino acids: CASSPTGVRGYTF. The rearrangement joins TRBV28 to TRBJ1-2; 8 bases are a match to TRBD1. V was clipped by 6 bases and J by 7 bases; unmatched bases: 7. The CDR3 runs 13 residues. Germline CDR1 MDHEN, CDR2 SYDVKM.

The rearrangement links TRBV6-5 to TRBJ1-2; D ambiguous. V lost 0 bases and J lost 2, with 7 bases in between. In germline, CDR1 is MNHEY, CDR2 SVGAGI. The CDR3 is 14 amino acids. The CDR3 bases are TGTGCCAGCAGTTACTCGCCGGGGAACTATGGCTACACCTTC. Amino acids: CASSYSPGNYGYTF.

This clone was seen a single time. The chain employs TRBV7-9 and TRBJ1-2, with unresolved D. V was shortened by 10 bases and J by 1 base, with 7 bases between the two germline ends. There are 11 residues in the CDR3. Germline values: CDR1 SEHNR, CDR2 FQNEAQ (reference sequence). This CDR3 reads CATWINYGYTF. The CDR3 DNA reads as TGTGCCACCTGGATTAACTATGGCTACACCTTC. The full variable domain, rest sourced from reference TRBV7-9 and TRBJ1-2, is DTGVSQNPRHKITKRGQNVTFRCDPISEHNRLYWYRQTLGQGPEFLTYFQNEAQLEKSRLLSDRFSAERPKGSFSTLEIQRTEQGDSAMYLCATWINYGYTFGSGTRLTVV.

The chain uses TRBV12-3 or TRBV12-4 and TRBJ1-1, with D possibly matching TRBD1 (6 bases). The V end was cut by 1 base, the J end by 13 bases, with 16 bases between. The CDR3 loop spans 13 amino acids. The CDR3 spells CASSLGGGRRGFF. CDR3 DNA: TGTGCCAGCAGTTTAGGGGGGGGCCGCAGGGGTTTCTTT.

This clone has a single count. The chain joins TRBV12-2 to TRBJ1-2; the D segment call TRBD1 is taken from the table without a DNA check. TRBV12-2 is a known pseudogene. This CDR3 is 18 amino acids long. CDR3 in DNA: TGTGCAAGTCGCTTCCCACTGGGACAGGGGAGTTGCTCACATGGCTACACCTTC. Translated, it gives CASRFPLGQGSCSHGYTF.